This TCR beta chain stems from a study of control samples from healthy donors and cancer patients. Sequenced by immunoSEQ multiplex PCR; TCRdb stores in-frame clones only, minus some. Here the sample spans 100,000 to 150,000 clones, about 90% being singletons. The CDR3 totals 16 residues. CDR1 WNHNN and CDR2 SYGVQD come from the germline V gene (reference sequence). Trimming at V came to 2 bases and at J to 8 bases, leaving 9 bases not matched to a gene. The receptor comes from a young man in good health. Sequenced: blood. The chain uses TRBV10-1 and TRBJ2-3, with 11 bases identical to TRBD1. CDR3: CASSEMRTGGQSTQYF. The CDR3 DNA sequence: TGCGCCAGCAGTGAGATGAGGACAGGGGGCCAATCTACGCAGTATTTT.